In this sample, the clone carrying this TCR beta chain turned up a few times. Its target is not known. Treatment specified: over 15 received Ad26.COV2.S at low or high dose, single or two shots; about 5 received placebo; per-sample allocation not given. It was on day 63 after the first vaccine or placebo injection that samples were taken. The administered vaccine (an Ad26 vector) expressed Wuhan-strain SARS-CoV-2 spike. This CDR3 is built from 12 residues. Trimming cost V 7 bases and J 2 bases, with 8 bases left between them. The V gene's germline CDR1 is MNHEY and CDR2 SVGAGI. The table came from immunoSEQ multiplex PCR; TCRdb's copy has only in-frame clones and leaves some out. The sample includes around 300,000 clones, around 90% of them seen just once. The data belong to a study of Ad26.COV2.S vaccination and SARS-CoV-2 variants. Study-wide background: Intramuscular Ad26.COV2.S at 5x10^10 or 1x10^11 viral particles.

Study-level points and caveats: Measures of TCR breadth and depth may have fallen short of total T cell responses.

The clonotype was recovered from a person aged 18-60 years who received the Ad26.COV2.S COVID-19 vaccine or a placebo. The source material was peripheral blood, sampled in a trial of Ad26.COV2.S vaccine versus placebo. V gene TRBV6-5 combines with J gene TRBJ1-1, with D perhaps TRBD1 (6 bases). In nucleotides, the CDR3 is TGTGCCAGCACACAGGGTAACACTGAAGCTTTCTTT. Encoded protein: CASTQGNTEAFF.